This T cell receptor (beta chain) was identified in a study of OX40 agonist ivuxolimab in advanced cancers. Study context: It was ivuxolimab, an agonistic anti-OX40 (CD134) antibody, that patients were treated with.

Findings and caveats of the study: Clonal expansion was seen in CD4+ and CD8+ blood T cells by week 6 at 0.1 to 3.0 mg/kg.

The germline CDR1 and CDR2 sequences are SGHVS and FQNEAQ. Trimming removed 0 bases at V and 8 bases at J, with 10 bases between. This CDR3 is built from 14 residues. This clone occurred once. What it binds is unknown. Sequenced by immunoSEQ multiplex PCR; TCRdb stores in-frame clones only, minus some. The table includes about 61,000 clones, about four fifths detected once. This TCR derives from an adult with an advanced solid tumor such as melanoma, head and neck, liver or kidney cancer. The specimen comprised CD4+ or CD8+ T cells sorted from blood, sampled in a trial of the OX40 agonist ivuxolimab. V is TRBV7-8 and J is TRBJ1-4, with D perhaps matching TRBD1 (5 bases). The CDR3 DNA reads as TGTGCCAGCAGCTTAGCGGGGGTGGCAGAAAAACTGTTTTTT. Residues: CASSLAGVAEKLFF.